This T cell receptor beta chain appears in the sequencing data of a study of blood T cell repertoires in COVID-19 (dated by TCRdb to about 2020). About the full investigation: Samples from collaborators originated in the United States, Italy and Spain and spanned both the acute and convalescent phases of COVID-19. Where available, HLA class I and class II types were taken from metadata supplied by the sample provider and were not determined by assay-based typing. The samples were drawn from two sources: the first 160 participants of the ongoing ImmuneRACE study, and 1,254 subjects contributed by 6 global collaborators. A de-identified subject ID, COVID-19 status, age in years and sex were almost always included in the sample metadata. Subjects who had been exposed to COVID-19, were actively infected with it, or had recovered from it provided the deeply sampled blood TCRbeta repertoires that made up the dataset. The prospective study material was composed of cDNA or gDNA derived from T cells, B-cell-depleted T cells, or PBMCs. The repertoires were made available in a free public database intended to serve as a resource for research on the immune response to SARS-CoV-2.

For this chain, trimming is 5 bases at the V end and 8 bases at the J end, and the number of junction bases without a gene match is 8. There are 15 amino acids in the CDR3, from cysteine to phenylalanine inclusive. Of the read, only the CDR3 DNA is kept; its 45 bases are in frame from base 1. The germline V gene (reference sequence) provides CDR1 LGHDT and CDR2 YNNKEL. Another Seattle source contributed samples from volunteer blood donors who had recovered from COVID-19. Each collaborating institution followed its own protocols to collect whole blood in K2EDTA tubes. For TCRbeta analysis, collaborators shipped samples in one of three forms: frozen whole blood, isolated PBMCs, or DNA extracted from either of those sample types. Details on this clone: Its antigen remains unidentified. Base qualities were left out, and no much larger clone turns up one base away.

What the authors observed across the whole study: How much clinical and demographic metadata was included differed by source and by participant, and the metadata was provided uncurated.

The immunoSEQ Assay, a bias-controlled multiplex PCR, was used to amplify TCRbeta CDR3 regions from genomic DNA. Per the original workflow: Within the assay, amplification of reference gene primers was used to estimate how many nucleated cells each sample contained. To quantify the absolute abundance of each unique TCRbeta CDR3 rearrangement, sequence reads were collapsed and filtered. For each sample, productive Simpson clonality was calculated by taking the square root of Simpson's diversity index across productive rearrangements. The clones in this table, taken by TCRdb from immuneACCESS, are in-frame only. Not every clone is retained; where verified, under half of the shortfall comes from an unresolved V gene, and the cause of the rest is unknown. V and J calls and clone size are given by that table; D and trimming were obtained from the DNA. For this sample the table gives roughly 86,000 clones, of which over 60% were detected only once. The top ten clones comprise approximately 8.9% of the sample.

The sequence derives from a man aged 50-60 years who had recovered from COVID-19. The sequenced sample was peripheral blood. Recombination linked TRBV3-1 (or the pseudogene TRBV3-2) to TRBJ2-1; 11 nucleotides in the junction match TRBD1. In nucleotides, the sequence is TGTGCCAGCAGCGTCCGGACAGGGGGCTCCGATGAGCAGTTCTTC. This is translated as CASSVRTGGSDEQFF.